This T cell receptor (beta chain) was retrieved from a study of control samples from healthy donors and cancer patients. V shed 5 bases and J shed 2 bases, with 10 bases lying between them. This CDR3 is built from 13 residues. Looked up from germline, CDR1 is SGHDT and CDR2 is YYEEEE. Turning to this clone: Additional DNA sequences in this sample encode the identical CDR3.

Some clones are missing from TCRdb's copy, which holds only in-frame ones; the method was immunoSEQ multiplex PCR. The sample shows 85,000 to 95,000 clones, roughly four fifths of them seen only once. The sample was blood. The V and J genes are TRBV5-6 and TRBJ1-2, with D possibly TRBD1 on 5 matching bases. The sequence was obtained from a woman aged 60 to 75 in good health. The CDR3: CASRGRGNYGYTF. In nucleotides, the CDR3 is TGTGCCAGCAGAGGCCGGGGGAACTATGGCTACACCTTC.